This T cell receptor beta chain was sequenced during a study of Graves' ophthalmopathy and Graves' hyperthyroidism. Study results and caveats: Stable hyperthyroidism and ophthalmopathy were told apart by a 13-signature model, which achieved 85% to 90% sensitivity and 81.08% specificity. In predicting ophthalmopathy progression, the model reached approximately 71% sensitivity and about 73% specificity. The authors also found most expanded thyroid clonotypes above 0.001 frequency in blood.

The hyperthyroidism patients, aged 18 to 65, had been newly diagnosed, with under 2 months' duration. This clonotype was recorded many times. What it recognizes is unknown. For repertoire sequencing, the TCR beta CDR3 regions were amplified from RNA transcripts. The library came from an HTBI-primed first-round RT-PCR and a second-round multiplex PCR. One entry per CDR3 protein results from TCRdb running MiXCR on the multiplex PCR reads. The sample has roughly 610,000 distinct CDR3 sequences; over 20% are singletons. In germline, CDR1 is SGHRS, CDR2 YFSETQ. The CDR3 sequence is 15 residues long. V was pared by 4 bases and J by 5 bases, with 7 bases of the junction left unmatched.

The gene calls are TRBV5-1 and TRBJ2-5; the match to TRBD1 covers 11 bases. Material for sequencing was peripheral blood. The source is a young woman with stable Graves' hyperthyroidism. Some clones in this sample may be carry-over from other donors' samples. As DNA, the CDR3 is TGCGCCAGCAGCCCCGGGACAGGGGGAACTGAGACCCAGTACTTC. Translation: CASSPGTGGTETQYF.